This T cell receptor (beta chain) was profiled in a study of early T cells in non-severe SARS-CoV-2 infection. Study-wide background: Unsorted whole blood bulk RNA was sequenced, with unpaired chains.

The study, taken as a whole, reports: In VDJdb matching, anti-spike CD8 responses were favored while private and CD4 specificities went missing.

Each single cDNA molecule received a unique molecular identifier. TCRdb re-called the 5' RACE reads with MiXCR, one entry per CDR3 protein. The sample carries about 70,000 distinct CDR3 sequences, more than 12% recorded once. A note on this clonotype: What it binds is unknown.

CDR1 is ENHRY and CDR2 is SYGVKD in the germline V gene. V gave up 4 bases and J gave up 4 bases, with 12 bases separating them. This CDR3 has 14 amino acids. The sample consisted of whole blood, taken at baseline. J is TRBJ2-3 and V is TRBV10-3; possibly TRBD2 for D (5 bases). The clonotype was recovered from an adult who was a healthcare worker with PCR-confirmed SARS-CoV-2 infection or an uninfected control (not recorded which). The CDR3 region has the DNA TGTGCCATCAGTGGGCTTAGCGACGCAGATACGCAGTATTTT. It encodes CAISGLSDADTQYF.